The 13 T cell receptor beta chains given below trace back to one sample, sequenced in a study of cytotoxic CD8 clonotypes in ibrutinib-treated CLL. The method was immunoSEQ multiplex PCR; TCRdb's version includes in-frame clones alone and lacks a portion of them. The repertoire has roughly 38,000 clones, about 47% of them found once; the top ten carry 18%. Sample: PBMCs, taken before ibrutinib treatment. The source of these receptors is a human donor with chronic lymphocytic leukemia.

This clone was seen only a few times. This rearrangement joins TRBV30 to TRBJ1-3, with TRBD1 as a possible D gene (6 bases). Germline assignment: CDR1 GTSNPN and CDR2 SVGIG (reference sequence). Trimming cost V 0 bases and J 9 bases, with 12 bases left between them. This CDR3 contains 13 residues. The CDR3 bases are TGTGCCTGGAGTGTACAGGGAAGGGGCACCATATATTTT. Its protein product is CAWSVQGRGTIYF. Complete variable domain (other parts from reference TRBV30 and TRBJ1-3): SQTIHQWPATLVQPVGSPLSLECTVEGTSNPNLYWYRQAAGRGLQLLFYSVGIGQISSEVPQNLSASRPQDRQFILSSKKLLLSDSGFYLCAWSVQGRGTIYFGEGSWLTVV.

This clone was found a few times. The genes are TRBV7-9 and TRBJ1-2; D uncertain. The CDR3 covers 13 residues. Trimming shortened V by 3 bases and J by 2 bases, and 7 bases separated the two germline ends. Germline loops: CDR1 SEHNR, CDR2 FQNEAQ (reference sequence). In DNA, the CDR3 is TGTGCCAGCAGCTTCCAGGAGAACTATGGCTACACCTTC. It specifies CASSFQENYGYTF.

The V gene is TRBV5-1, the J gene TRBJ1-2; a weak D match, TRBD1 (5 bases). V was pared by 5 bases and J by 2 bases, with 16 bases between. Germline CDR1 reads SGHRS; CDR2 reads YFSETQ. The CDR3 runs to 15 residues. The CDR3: CASSRLRGTNYGYTF. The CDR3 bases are TGCGCCAGCAGTCGTTTAAGGGGAACCAACTATGGCTACACCTTC.

DNA for the CDR3: TGTGCCAGCTCACCTGAGGGCGAGCAGTACTTC. Translated: CASSPEGEQYF. The rearrangement links TRBV18 to TRBJ2-7; D perhaps matches TRBD2 (5 bases). Trimming took 3 bases from V and 6 from J, leaving 6 bases between them. The germline CDR1 and CDR2 sequences are KGHSH and LQKENI. The CDR3 extends over 11 amino acids.

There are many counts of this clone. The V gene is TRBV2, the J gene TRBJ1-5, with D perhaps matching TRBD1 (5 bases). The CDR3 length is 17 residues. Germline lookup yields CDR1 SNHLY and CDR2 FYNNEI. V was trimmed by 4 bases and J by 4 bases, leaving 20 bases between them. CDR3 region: CASSASGQQVHNQPQHF. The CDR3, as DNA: TGTGCCAGCAGTGCCTCGGGGCAGCAAGTTCATAATCAGCCCCAGCATTTT.

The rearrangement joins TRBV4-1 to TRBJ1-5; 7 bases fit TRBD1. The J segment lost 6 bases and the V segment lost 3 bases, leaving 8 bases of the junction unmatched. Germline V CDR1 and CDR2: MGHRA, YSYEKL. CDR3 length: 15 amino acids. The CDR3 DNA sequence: TGCGCCAGCAGCCAGGGACGGACAGGCTTTCAGCCCCAGCATTTT. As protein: CASSQGRTGFQPQHF.

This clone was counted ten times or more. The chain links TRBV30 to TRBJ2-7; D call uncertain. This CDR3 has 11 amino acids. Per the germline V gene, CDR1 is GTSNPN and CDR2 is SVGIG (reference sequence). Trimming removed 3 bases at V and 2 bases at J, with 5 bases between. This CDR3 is CAWRSAYEQYF. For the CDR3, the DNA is TGTGCCTGGAGATCCGCCTACGAGCAGTACTTC.

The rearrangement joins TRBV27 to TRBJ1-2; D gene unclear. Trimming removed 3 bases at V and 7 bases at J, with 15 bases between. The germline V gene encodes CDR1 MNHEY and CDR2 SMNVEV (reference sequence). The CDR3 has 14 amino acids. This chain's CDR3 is CASSFSAWAVGYTF. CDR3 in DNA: TGTGCCAGCAGTTTTAGTGCGTGGGCTGTTGGCTACACCTTC.

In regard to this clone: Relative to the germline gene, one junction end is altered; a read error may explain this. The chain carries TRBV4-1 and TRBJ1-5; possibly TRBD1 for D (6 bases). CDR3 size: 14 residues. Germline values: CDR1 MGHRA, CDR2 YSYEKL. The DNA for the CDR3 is TGTGCCAGCAGCCAAGAGGTAGGGGGTGAGCCCCAGCATTTT. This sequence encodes CASSQEVGGEPQHF.

The CDR3 coding sequence is TGTGCCAGCAGCCTCCAGGGTTGGCACTATGGCTACACCTTC. As protein: CASSLQGWHYGYTF. The J gene is TRBJ1-2, the V gene TRBV7-9; TRBD1 might be the D (5 bases). Germline V gene lookup returns CDR1 SEHNR and CDR2 FQNEAQ (reference sequence). This CDR3 spans 14 amino acids. V was clipped by 5 bases and J by 3 bases, with 13 bases between them.

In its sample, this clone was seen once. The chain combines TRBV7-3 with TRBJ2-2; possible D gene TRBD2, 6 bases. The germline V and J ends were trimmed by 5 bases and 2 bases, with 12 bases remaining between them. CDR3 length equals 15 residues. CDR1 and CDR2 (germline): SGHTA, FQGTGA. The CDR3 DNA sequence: TGTGCCAGCAGCCTCCCGGGAGATAACACCGGGGAGCTGTTTTTT. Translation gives CASSLPGDNTGELFF.

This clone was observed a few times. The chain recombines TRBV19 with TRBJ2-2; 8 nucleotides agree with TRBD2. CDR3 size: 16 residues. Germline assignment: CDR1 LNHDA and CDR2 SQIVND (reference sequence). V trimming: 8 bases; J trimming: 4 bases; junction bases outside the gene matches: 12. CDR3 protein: CASRPGGSSTTGELFF. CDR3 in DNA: TGTGCCAGTCGTCCGGGGGGGTCTTCGACCACCGGGGAGCTGTTTTTT.

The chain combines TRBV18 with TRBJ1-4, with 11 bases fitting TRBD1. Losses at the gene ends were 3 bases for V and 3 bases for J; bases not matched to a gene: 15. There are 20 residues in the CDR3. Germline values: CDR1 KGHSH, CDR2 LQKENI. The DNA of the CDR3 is TGTGCCAGCTCACCCTCCGGGACAGGGGGACTAGCAGCTTCTAATGAAAAACTGTTTTTT. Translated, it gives CASSPSGTGGLAASNEKLFF.